These 17 T cell receptor beta chains were all obtained from the same sample, sequenced in a study of blood T cell repertoires in COVID-19. Some clones are missing from TCRdb's copy, which holds only in-frame ones; the method was immunoSEQ multiplex PCR. Here the sample spans some 96,000 clones, just under 80% being singletons. Sequencing used peripheral blood. The origin of the receptors is an older man with active or convalescent COVID-19.

In its sample, this clone was seen once. Here the CDR3 reads CASSQSPGVRSPLHF. CDR3 DNA sequence: TGCGCCAGCAGCCAAAGCCCCGGGGTACGGTCACCCCTCCACTTT. V and J are TRBV4-3 and TRBJ1-6; the D is unclear. The V gene lost 2 bases and the J gene lost 10 bases, with 15 bases spanning the gap. Germline assignment: CDR1 LGHNA and CDR2 YSLEER. The CDR3 is 15 residues long.

This chain joins TRBV5-1 and TRBJ2-2; 10 bases line up with TRBD1. Germline CDR1 is SGHRS and CDR2 is YFSETQ. The CDR3 consists of 17 residues. The V and J ends lost 1 base and 0 bases, in that order; junction bases with no gene match: 3. The CDR3 nucleotides are TGCGCCAGCAGCTTGATGACAGGGGGCGCGAACACCGGGGAGCTGTTTTTT. Amino acid sequence: CASSLMTGGANTGELFF. The full variable domain, with the rest looked up from reference TRBV5-1 and TRBJ2-2, is KAGVTQTPRYLIKTRGQQVTLSCSPISGHRSVSWYQQTPGQGLQFLFEYFSETQRNKGNFPGRFSGRQFSNSRSEMNVSTLELGDSALYLCASSLMTGGANTGELFFGEGSRLTVL.

There are a few counts of this clone. The V and J genes are TRBV7-2 and TRBJ2-2; weak D call: TRBD1 (5 bases). CDR3 length: 18 amino acids. The germline CDR1 and CDR2 sequences are SGHTA and FQGNSA. V shed 1 base and J shed 0 bases, with 15 bases lying between them. The CDR3 region is CASSLVPQGNTNTGELFF. CDR3 nucleotide sequence: TGTGCCAGCAGCTTAGTCCCCCAGGGTAATACGAACACCGGGGAGCTGTTTTTT. Full variable domain (rest looked up from reference TRBV7-2 and TRBJ2-2): GAGVSQSPSNKVTEKGKDVELRCDPISGHTALYWYRQSLGQGLEFLIYFQGNSAPDKSGLPSDRFSAERTGGSVSTLTIQRTQQEDSAVYLCASSLVPQGNTNTGELFFGEGSRLTVL.

This clone was picked up a small number of times. V is TRBV19 and J is TRBJ1-5, with D possibly TRBD1 on 5 matching bases. Trimming left V 3 bases short and J 3 bases short, with 15 bases between. Germline CDR1 is LNHDA and CDR2 is SQIVND (reference sequence). The CDR3 spans 16 residues. CDR3 loop: CASSISPGGINQPQHF. In DNA form, the CDR3 reads TGTGCCAGTAGTATCTCCCCGGGGGGGATCAATCAGCCCCAGCATTTT.

V and J are TRBV28 and TRBJ2-5, with D perhaps TRBD2 (6 bases). The CDR3 extends over 14 amino acids. CDR1 MDHEN and CDR2 SYDVKM come from the germline V gene. Deletions cut 1 base from V and 5 bases from J, with 11 bases between. The CDR3 is CASSLSGGRETQYF. CDR3 sequence (DNA): TGTGCCAGCAGTTTATCCGGGGGTAGGGAGACCCAGTACTTC.

The V call is TRBV6-5, the J call TRBJ1-4; the D gene is possibly TRBD1 (5 bases). CDR3 length: 14 amino acids. V was clipped by 8 bases and J by 7 bases, with 17 bases between them. Germline values: CDR1 MNHEY, CDR2 SVGAGI. The CDR3 bases are TGTGCCAGCCGAAATGGGGGGAACACTGAAAAACTGTTTTTT. It encodes CASRNGGNTEKLFF.

The gene calls are TRBV28 and TRBJ1-2; D perhaps matches TRBD1 (5 bases). There are 12 residues in the CDR3. V was cut by 7 bases and J by 1 base, with 7 bases left in between. Germline values: CDR1 MDHEN, CDR2 SYDVKM. CDR3 sequence: CASNQGNYGYTF. The CDR3 DNA sequence: TGTGCCAGCAACCAGGGTAACTATGGCTACACCTTC.

The V gene is TRBV7-9, the J gene TRBJ2-7, with 12 positions matching TRBD2. With 5 bases clipped from V and 4 bases from J, the junction kept 6 bases outside the gene matches. The CDR3 covers 15 residues. Germline assignment: CDR1 SEHNR and CDR2 FQNEAQ (reference sequence). In DNA form, the CDR3 reads TGTGCCAGCAGCCCTCTAGCGGGGGGGCCTTACGAGCAGTACTTC. Protein: CASSPLAGGPYEQYF.

The chain recombines TRBV5-1 with TRBJ2-1; 8 bases map to TRBD2. The CDR3 is 17 residues long. The germline V gene encodes CDR1 SGHRS and CDR2 YFSETQ. The ends lost 1 base at V and 6 bases at J; junction bases unmatched: 12. CDR3 region: CASSLPPLAGAPNEQFF. CDR3 DNA: TGCGCCAGCAGCTTGCCTCCCCTAGCGGGTGCCCCCAATGAGCAGTTCTTC. The full variable domain, with the rest looked up from reference TRBV5-1 and TRBJ2-1, is KAGVTQTPRYLIKTRGQQVTLSCSPISGHRSVSWYQQTPGQGLQFLFEYFSETQRNKGNFPGRFSGRQFSNSRSEMNVSTLELGDSALYLCASSLPPLAGAPNEQFFGPGTRLTVL.

V is TRBV25-1 and J is TRBJ2-7; D might be TRBD1 (6 bases). The CDR3 spans 17 residues. V was pared by 4 bases and J by 1 base, with 20 bases between. Germline CDR1 MGHDK, CDR2 SYGVNS. The CDR3 bases are TGTGCCAGCAGTGCAAGCGACCGGACAGCTGCTTCCTACGAGCAGTACTTC. Protein sequence: CASSASDRTAASYEQYF.

This sequence joins TRBV19 and TRBJ2-7, with 9 positions matching TRBD1. The CDR3 is made up of 13 amino acids. With 11 bases clipped from V and 6 bases from J, the junction kept 11 bases outside the gene matches. CDR1 is LNHDA and CDR2 is SQIVND in the germline V gene (reference sequence). The CDR3: CASRGTGKGEQYF. The CDR3 region has the DNA TGTGCCTCGAGAGGGACAGGGAAAGGCGAGCAGTACTTC.

V is TRBV9 and J is TRBJ2-1; TRBD2 matches 10 bases. Germline CDR1 reads SGDLS; CDR2 reads YYNGEE. The CDR3 totals 16 residues. V gave up 0 bases and J gave up 3 bases; unmatched junction bases: 3. The CDR3 loop reads CASSVVAGGIYNEQFF. The CDR3 bases are TGTGCCAGCAGCGTAGTAGCGGGAGGCATCTACAATGAGCAGTTCTTC.

The chain employs TRBV28 and TRBJ1-1, with D unresolved. Per the germline V gene, CDR1 is MDHEN and CDR2 is SYDVKM. Trimming cost V 2 bases and J 4 bases, with 11 bases left between them. This CDR3 has 14 residues. CDR3 sequence: CASSLGRAFTEAFF. As DNA, the CDR3 is TGTGCCAGCAGTTTAGGGAGGGCGTTCACTGAAGCTTTCTTT.

V usage is TRBV29-1 and J usage is TRBJ1-1; D unresolved. CDR1 and CDR2 from the germline V gene are SQVTM and ANQGSEA. CDR3 length equals 13 residues. Trimming left V 6 bases short and J 6 bases short, with 17 bases between. The CDR3 spells CSVLRTVDSEAFF. The CDR3 DNA reads as TGCAGCGTCCTACGAACCGTGGACTCTGAAGCTTTCTTT.

The chain recombines TRBV9 with TRBJ2-2; TRBD2 matches at 7 bases. Trimming removed 6 bases from V and 5 bases from J; junction bases left unmatched: 13. Germline V gene data show CDR1 as SGDLS and CDR2 as YYNGEE. The CDR3 runs 16 residues. CDR3 residues: CASTHGAGEGTGELFF. The CDR3 DNA reads as TGTGCCAGCACCCACGGGGCGGGAGAGGGGACCGGGGAGCTGTTTTTT. Based on the CDR3 plus reference TRBV9 and TRBJ2-2, the full variable domain is DSGVTQTPKHLITATGQRVTLRCSPRSGDLSVYWYQQSLDQGLQFLIQYYNGEERAKGNILERFSAQQFPDLHSELNLSSLELGDSALYFCASTHGAGEGTGELFFGEGSRLTVL.

This sequence joins TRBV12-3 or TRBV12-4 and TRBJ1-2; 7 positions match TRBD1. The CDR3 extends over 12 amino acids. J lost 8 bases, V lost 4 bases, and 4 bases had no gene match. CDR3 sequence (DNA): TGTGCCAGCAGTTCAACAGGGGTCGGCTACACCTTC. Protein sequence: CASSSTGVGYTF.

Comments on this clone: The same CDR3 can be traced to other DNA sequences in this sample. The V and J genes are TRBV18 and TRBJ1-2; D is ambiguous. V dropped 3 bases and J dropped 8 bases, with 10 bases sitting between them. This CDR3 comprises 12 residues. Germline CDR1 KGHSH, CDR2 LQKENI. The CDR3 sequence is CASSPGLGGYTF. Here the CDR3 DNA reads TGTGCCAGCTCACCCGGTCTGGGCGGCTACACCTTC.